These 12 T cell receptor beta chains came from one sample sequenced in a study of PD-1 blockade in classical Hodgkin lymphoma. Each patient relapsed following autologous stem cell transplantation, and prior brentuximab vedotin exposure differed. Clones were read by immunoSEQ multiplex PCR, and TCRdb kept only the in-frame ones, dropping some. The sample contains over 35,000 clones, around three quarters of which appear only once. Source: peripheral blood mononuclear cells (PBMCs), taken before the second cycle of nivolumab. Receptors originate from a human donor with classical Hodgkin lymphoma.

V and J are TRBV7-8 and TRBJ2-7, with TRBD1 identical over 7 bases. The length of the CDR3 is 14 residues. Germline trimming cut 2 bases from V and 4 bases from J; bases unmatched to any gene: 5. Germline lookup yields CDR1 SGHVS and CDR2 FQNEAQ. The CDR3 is CASSLWTGQYEQYF. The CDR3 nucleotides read TGTGCCAGCAGCTTATGGACAGGCCAATACGAGCAGTACTTC. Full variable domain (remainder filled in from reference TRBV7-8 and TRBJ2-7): GAGVSQSPRYKVAKRGQDVALRCDPISGHVSLFWYQQALGQGPEFLTYFQNEAQLDKSGLPSDRFFAERPEGSVSTLKIQRTQQEDSAVYLCASSLWTGQYEQYFGPGTRLTVT.

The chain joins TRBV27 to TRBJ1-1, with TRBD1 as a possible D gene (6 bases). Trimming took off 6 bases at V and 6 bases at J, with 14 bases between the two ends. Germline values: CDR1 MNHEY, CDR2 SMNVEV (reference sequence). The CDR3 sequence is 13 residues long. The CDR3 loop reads CASRRGTSPEAFF. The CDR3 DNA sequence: TGTGCCAGCAGGCGAGGGACAAGTCCTGAAGCTTTCTTT.

CDR3 sequence reads: CASSLHSGGVGETQYF. CDR3 bases: TGTGCCAGCAGCTTACATAGCGGGGGGGTTGGGGAGACCCAGTACTTC. V usage is TRBV7-2 and J usage is TRBJ2-5; TRBD2 aligns across 11 bases. Germline-derived CDR1 and CDR2 are SGHTA and FQGNSA. V shed 2 bases and J 5 bases; nucleotides not matched to a gene: 7. This CDR3 is 16 amino acids long.

The CDR3 region has the DNA TGTGCCAGCACCTATTACGGGACAGGGGGAACCGGGGAGCTGTTTTTT. Translation: CASTYYGTGGTGELFF. The chain recombines TRBV27 with TRBJ2-2; 11 nucleotides agree with TRBD1. This CDR3 has 16 residues. V shed 7 bases, J shed 5 bases, and the junction held 9 bases outside the gene matches. The germline gives CDR1 MNHEY, CDR2 SMNVEV (reference sequence).

The CDR3 reads CAWRHRTTNEKLFF. In DNA form, the CDR3 reads TGTGCCTGGAGGCACAGGACAACTAATGAAAAACTGTTTTTT. The J gene is TRBJ1-4, the V gene TRBV30, with D perhaps matching TRBD1 (5 bases). Looked up from germline, CDR1 is GTSNPN and CDR2 is SVGIG (reference sequence). V was clipped by 3 bases and J by 0 bases, with 8 bases between them. This CDR3 comprises 14 residues.

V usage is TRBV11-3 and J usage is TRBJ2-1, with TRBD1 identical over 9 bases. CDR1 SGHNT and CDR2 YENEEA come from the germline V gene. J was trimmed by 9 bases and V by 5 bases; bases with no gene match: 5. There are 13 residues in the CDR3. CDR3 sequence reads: CASSPGTGSEQFF. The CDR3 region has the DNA TGTGCCAGCAGCCCTGGGACAGGGAGTGAGCAGTTCTTC. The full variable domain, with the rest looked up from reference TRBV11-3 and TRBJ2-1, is EAGVVQSPRYKIIEKKQPVAFWCNPISGHNTLYWYLQNLGQGPELLIRYENEEAVDDSQLPKDRFSAERLKGVDSTLKIQPAELGDSAVYLCASSPGTGSEQFFGPGTRLTVL.

CDR3 bases: TGTGCCAGCAGTTACCCTACAGATAGCAATCAGCCCCAGCATTTT. Translation gives CASSYPTDSNQPQHF. V gene TRBV6-5 combines with J gene TRBJ1-5; D gene ambiguous. V was pared by 2 bases and J by 0 bases, with 8 bases between. CDR1 and CDR2 (germline): MNHEY, SVGAGI. The CDR3 loop spans 15 amino acids.

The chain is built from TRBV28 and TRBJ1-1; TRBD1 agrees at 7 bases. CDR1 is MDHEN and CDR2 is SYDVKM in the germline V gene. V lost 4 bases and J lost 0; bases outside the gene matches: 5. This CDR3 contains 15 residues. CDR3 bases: TGTGCCAGCAGTTATAGGGGGCGGCTGAACACTGAAGCTTTCTTT. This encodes CASSYRGRLNTEAFF.

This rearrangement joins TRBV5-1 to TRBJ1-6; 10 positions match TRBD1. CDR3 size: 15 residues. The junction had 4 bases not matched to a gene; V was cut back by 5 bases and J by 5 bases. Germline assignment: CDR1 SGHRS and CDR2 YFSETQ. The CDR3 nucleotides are TGCGCCAGCAGAGTGACAGGGGGCAATAATTCACCCCTCCACTTT. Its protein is CASRVTGGNNSPLHF.

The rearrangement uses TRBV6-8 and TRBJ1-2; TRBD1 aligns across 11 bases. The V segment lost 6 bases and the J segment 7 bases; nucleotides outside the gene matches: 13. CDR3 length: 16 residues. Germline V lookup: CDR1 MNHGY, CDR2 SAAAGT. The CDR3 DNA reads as TGTGCCAGCAGCTGGCCTCGATCCGGGACAGGGGGTGGCTACACCTTC. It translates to CASSWPRSGTGGGYTF.

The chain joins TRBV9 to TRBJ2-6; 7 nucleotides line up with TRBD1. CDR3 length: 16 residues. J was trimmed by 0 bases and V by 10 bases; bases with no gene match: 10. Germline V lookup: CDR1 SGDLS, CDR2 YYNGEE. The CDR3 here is CASQPGQSSGANVLTF. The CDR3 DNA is TGTGCCTCACAACCGGGACAGAGCTCTGGGGCCAACGTCCTGACTTTC.

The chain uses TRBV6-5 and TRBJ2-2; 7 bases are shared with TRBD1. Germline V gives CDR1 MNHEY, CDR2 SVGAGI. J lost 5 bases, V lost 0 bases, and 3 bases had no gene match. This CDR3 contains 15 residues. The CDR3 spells CASSYSRGQTGELFF. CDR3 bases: TGTGCCAGCAGTTACTCAAGGGGGCAGACCGGGGAGCTGTTTTTT.